Listed here are 31 T cell receptor beta chains from one sample, sequenced in a study of T cell responses to AZD1222 COVID-19 vaccine. Some clones are missing from TCRdb's copy, which holds only in-frame ones; the method was immunoSEQ multiplex PCR. The sample includes 88,000 or so clones, about 89% of them seen just once. The material sequenced was peripheral blood, taken 28 days after the second AZD1222 dose. The receptor set was obtained from an adult who received the AZD1222 COVID-19 vaccine.

V and J are TRBV3-1 (or the pseudogene TRBV3-2) and TRBJ1-3; no clear D gene. Trimming left V 1 base short and J 0 bases short, with 4 bases between. CDR3 size: 14 residues. Per germline, CDR1 LGHDT and CDR2 YNNKEL (reference sequence). CDR3 loop: CASSQAFSGNTIYF. CDR3 bases: TGTGCCAGCAGCCAAGCGTTCTCTGGAAACACCATATATTTT.

This rearrangement joins TRBV11-2 to TRBJ1-2; TRBD1 is a possible D gene (5 bases). V dropped 3 bases and J dropped 1 base, with 9 bases sitting between them. In germline, CDR1 is SGHAT, CDR2 FQNNGV. The CDR3 contains 14 residues. CDR3 DNA sequence: TGTGCCAGCAGCTTGGGAGGGGTTAACTATGGCTACACCTTC. It codes for CASSLGGVNYGYTF.

The chain employs TRBV7-3 and TRBJ2-5; 9 bases fit TRBD1. CDR1 and CDR2 (germline): SGHTA, FQGTGA. After removal of 5 bases from V and 2 bases from J, the junction contained 6 bases not matched to a gene. The CDR3 has 15 amino acids. The chain's CDR3 is CASSRQGGGQETQYF. CDR3 nucleotide sequence: TGTGCCAGCAGCCGACAGGGGGGCGGTCAAGAGACCCAGTACTTC.

This clone came up a few times. J is TRBJ1-1 and V is TRBV30; D is uncertain. This CDR3 spans 11 amino acids. The V end lost 0 bases, the J end lost 10 bases, and 9 bases lay between the germline ends. Germline CDR1 GTSNPN, CDR2 SVGIG (reference sequence). For the CDR3, the DNA is TGTGCCTGGAGTGTTCAGTGGGTAGCTTTCTTT. It specifies CAWSVQWVAFF.

CDR3 in DNA: TGTGCCAGCAAAGGACAGGGGTCAGGGACTGAAGCTTTCTTT. Translated, it gives CASKGQGSGTEAFF. This chain links TRBV6-5 with TRBJ1-1; 9 nucleotides line up with TRBD1. V was clipped by 7 bases and J by 5 bases; unmatched bases: 8. CDR1 and CDR2 from the germline V gene are MNHEY and SVGAGI. This CDR3 has 14 amino acids.

There are a few counts of this clone. The rearrangement links TRBV19 to TRBJ1-4, with a weak D call TRBD1 (5 bases). Between the trimmed V and J ends, which lost 5 bases and 5 bases, there was a span of 12 bases. Looked up from germline, CDR1 is LNHDA and CDR2 is SQIVND (reference sequence). The CDR3 has 14 amino acids. CDR3 in DNA: TGTGCCAGTAGTTCCGGACGGGGGAATGAAAAACTGTTTTTT. Translation: CASSSGRGNEKLFF.

The chain combines TRBV7-9 with TRBJ1-1, with no clear D. Deletions cut 1 base from V and 0 bases from J, with 3 bases between. This CDR3 is 13 amino acids long. Germline V gives CDR1 SEHNR, CDR2 FQNEAQ (reference sequence). CDR3 residues: CASSLEMNTEAFF. In DNA form, the CDR3 reads TGTGCCAGCAGCTTAGAAATGAACACTGAAGCTTTCTTT.

This chain joins TRBV11-3 and TRBJ2-2; no firm D call. The CDR3 has 19 residues. From germline, CDR1 is SGHNT and CDR2 YENEEA. V was clipped by 0 bases and J by 4 bases, with 21 bases between them. The CDR3 protein is CASSLEPFERHRTTGELFF. The CDR3, as DNA: TGTGCCAGCAGCTTAGAGCCTTTTGAGCGCCACAGAACCACCGGGGAGCTGTTTTTT. Full variable domain (rest looked up from reference TRBV11-3 and TRBJ2-2): EAGVVQSPRYKIIEKKQPVAFWCNPISGHNTLYWYLQNLGQGPELLIRYENEEAVDDSQLPKDRFSAERLKGVDSTLKIQPAELGDSAVYLCASSLEPFERHRTTGELFFGEGSRLTVL.

This rearrangement joins TRBV6-5 to TRBJ1-1; D unresolved. Germline lookup yields CDR1 MNHEY and CDR2 SVGAGI. Trimming took 4 bases from V and 3 from J, leaving 9 bases between them. CDR3 size: 13 residues. The CDR3 bases are TGTGCCAGCAGTTCGCACATGGACACTGAAGCTTTCTTT. It translates to CASSSHMDTEAFF.

V is TRBV9 and J is TRBJ1-1; 9 bases map to TRBD1. V lost 2 bases, J lost 7 bases, and 6 bases stayed unmatched. The CDR3 loop spans 14 amino acids. Germline V gene sequence: CDR1 SGDLS, CDR2 YYNGEE. Here the CDR3 reads CASSVHRGQGEAFF. The CDR3 DNA reads TGTGCCAGCAGCGTCCACAGGGGGCAGGGTGAAGCTTTCTTT. Combining the CDR3 with reference TRBV9 and TRBJ1-1 gives the whole variable domain DSGVTQTPKHLITATGQRVTLRCSPRSGDLSVYWYQQSLDQGLQFLIQYYNGEERAKGNILERFSAQQFPDLHSELNLSSLELGDSALYFCASSVHRGQGEAFFGQGTRLTVV.

This chain joins TRBV18 and TRBJ2-3; D might be TRBD1 or TRBD2, each matching 5 bases. This CDR3 spans 13 amino acids. The ends were cut back, 6 bases at V and 0 bases at J, with 7 bases in the middle. Germline-derived CDR1 and CDR2 are KGHSH and LQKENI. CDR3 in amino acids: CASSGDSTDTQYF. In DNA form, the CDR3 reads TGTGCCAGCTCGGGGGACAGCACAGATACGCAGTATTTT.

The rearrangement links TRBV5-1 to TRBJ2-5; D remains unclear. V lost 0 bases and J lost 5, with 11 bases in between. The CDR3 consists of 14 residues. Germline CDR1 and CDR2: SGHRS and YFSETQ. The CDR3, as DNA: TGCGCCAGCAGCTTGGTCTATCAAAGGGAGACCCAGTACTTC. This translates into CASSLVYQRETQYF.

The gene calls are TRBV4-2 and TRBJ1-4, with D perhaps TRBD1 (5 bases). The CDR3 is 15 residues long. Trimming shortened V by 1 base and J by 5 bases, and 11 bases separated the two germline ends. Germline V CDR1 and CDR2: LGHNA, YNFKEQ. CDR3 loop: CASSQGTGRNEKLFF. The CDR3, as DNA: TGTGCCAGCAGCCAAGGAACAGGACGGAATGAAAAACTGTTTTTT.

This rearrangement joins TRBV10-3 to TRBJ2-7; D possibly corresponds to TRBD2 (8 bases). Germline V gene data show CDR1 as ENHRY and CDR2 as SYGVKD. The CDR3 runs to 14 residues. Deletions cut 3 bases from V and 8 bases from J, with 17 bases between. For the CDR3, the DNA is TGTGCCATCAGTGAACGGGAGGGGGCAAGAAAGCAGTACTTC. Protein sequence: CAISEREGARKQYF.

The chain is built from TRBV3-1 (or the pseudogene TRBV3-2) and TRBJ1-3; a weak D match, TRBD1 (6 bases). V was shortened by 0 bases and J by 4 bases, with 13 bases between the two germline ends. There are 16 residues in the CDR3. Germline V gene data show CDR1 as LGHDT and CDR2 as YNNKEL (reference sequence). CDR3 nucleotides: TGTGCCAGCAGCCAAGATGCAGGGGCGGGGGGAAACACCATATATTTT. It is translated as CASSQDAGAGGNTIYF.

The chain joins TRBV19 to TRBJ2-2, with a possible D match to TRBD1 (6 bases). V was trimmed by 6 bases and J by 0 bases, leaving 14 bases between them. CDR3 length: 16 amino acids. Germline assignment: CDR1 LNHDA and CDR2 SQIVND (reference sequence). The CDR3, as DNA: TGTGCCAGTAGACCGGACAGAACTCCGAACACCGGGGAGCTGTTTTTT. Translating gives CASRPDRTPNTGELFF.

V gene TRBV5-1 combines with J gene TRBJ2-6, with D unclear. V dropped 0 bases and J dropped 4 bases, with 5 bases sitting between them. The germline V gene encodes CDR1 SGHRS and CDR2 YFSETQ. The CDR3 is 14 amino acids. CDR3 sequence: CASSLGGGANVLTF. The CDR3 DNA reads TGCGCCAGCAGCTTGGGTGGAGGGGCCAACGTCCTGACTTTC.

This clone was found many times. The rearrangement links TRBV7-9 to TRBJ2-3, with TRBD2 identical over 15 bases. This CDR3 is 18 amino acids long. Germline-derived CDR1 and CDR2 are SEHNR and FQNEAQ (reference sequence). The trim removed 5 bases at V and 0 bases at J, leaving 6 bases unmatched. In nucleotides, the CDR3 is TGTGCCAGCAGCCCGGGGACTAGCGGGGGGACTAGCACAGATACGCAGTATTTT. Translating it yields CASSPGTSGGTSTDTQYF. Using reference TRBV7-9 and TRBJ2-3 for the parts outside the CDR3, the full variable domain is DTGVSQNPRHKITKRGQNVTFRCDPISEHNRLYWYRQTLGQGPEFLTYFQNEAQLEKSRLLSDRFSAERPKGSFSTLEIQRTEQGDSAMYLCASSPGTSGGTSTDTQYFGPGTRLTVL.

This chain uses TRBV11-3 with TRBJ1-1; a weak D match, TRBD1 (5 bases). Trimming left V 2 bases short and J 1 base short, with 11 bases between. The CDR3 loop spans 15 amino acids. Germline CDR1 is SGHNT and CDR2 is YENEEA. CDR3 protein: CASSLNRGTNTEAFF. CDR3 nucleotide sequence: TGTGCCAGCAGCTTAAATCGGGGCACGAACACTGAAGCTTTCTTT.

The V gene is TRBV10-3, the J gene TRBJ1-3; 9 bases agree with TRBD1. The CDR3 loop spans 13 amino acids. J was trimmed by 10 bases and V by 6 bases; bases with no gene match: 7. The germline V gene encodes CDR1 ENHRY and CDR2 SYGVKD. The CDR3 here is CAISGQGMETIYF. The CDR3 DNA reads as TGTGCCATCAGCGGACAGGGGATGGAGACCATATATTTT.

The CDR3 DNA follows: TGTGCCAGCAGTTACGGGACAGCCCCGATTGGCGAGCAGTACTTC. It is translated as CASSYGTAPIGEQYF. The chain combines TRBV6-5 with TRBJ2-7; 7 bases match TRBD1. The CDR3 totals 15 residues. Germline lookup yields CDR1 MNHEY and CDR2 SVGAGI. J gave up 6 bases and V 2 bases, and 10 bases lay outside the gene matches.

The V call is TRBV19, the J call TRBJ1-5; tentatively, D is TRBD1 (6 bases). Trimming removed 7 bases from V and 5 bases from J, with 12 bases in between. The germline V gene encodes CDR1 LNHDA and CDR2 SQIVND (reference sequence). The CDR3 length is 13 residues. The CDR3: CASNHHRDQPQHF. In nucleotides, the CDR3 is TGTGCCAGTAACCACCACAGGGATCAGCCCCAGCATTTT.

V usage is TRBV5-1 and J usage is TRBJ2-2; D gene unclear. The CDR3 has 14 amino acids. Trimming removed 5 bases at V and 3 bases at J, with 11 bases between. CDR1 and CDR2 (germline): SGHRS, YFSETQ. The CDR3 sequence is CASRAGVDTGELFF. The CDR3 bases are TGCGCCAGCAGGGCCGGAGTCGACACCGGGGAGCTGTTTTTT.

This chain connects TRBV7-9 to TRBJ2-2; TRBD2 matches 7 bases. This CDR3 has 14 residues. V shed 0 bases and J 7 bases; nucleotides not matched to a gene: 2. The germline CDR1 and CDR2 sequences are SEHNR and FQNEAQ (reference sequence). CDR3 coding DNA: TGTGCCAGCAGCTTAGCGCGGACTAGCGGGGAGCTGTTTTTT. Translated: CASSLARTSGELFF.

V gene TRBV19 combines with J gene TRBJ2-7, with D maybe TRBD1 (7 bases). Trimming pared 1 base from V and 1 base from J, leaving 14 bases between. Germline V gene data show CDR1 as LNHDA and CDR2 as SQIVND (reference sequence). The CDR3 loop spans 16 amino acids. As DNA, the CDR3 is TGTGCCAGTAGTATAGGGGCCAGGGGGGCATCCTACGAGCAGTACTTC. Residues: CASSIGARGASYEQYF.

The chain recombines TRBV9 with TRBJ2-2; D remains unclear. This CDR3 region has 15 residues. V lost 3 bases and J 0 bases, leaving 9 bases between the germline ends. Germline V gene sequence: CDR1 SGDLS, CDR2 YYNGEE. The CDR3 sequence is CASSAQAPNTGELFF. The CDR3, as DNA: TGTGCCAGCAGCGCCCAAGCCCCGAACACCGGGGAGCTGTTTTTT.

The rearrangement joins TRBV7-2 to TRBJ1-5; 9 bases are shared with TRBD1. V lost 5 bases to trimming and J lost 0 bases; unmatched junction nucleotides: 5. Germline CDR1 is SGHTA and CDR2 is FQGNSA. This CDR3 comprises 16 residues. For the CDR3, the DNA is TGTGCCAGCAGCGTACAGGGGGCCCTTAGCAATCAGCCCCAGCATTTT. It specifies CASSVQGALSNQPQHF.

J is TRBJ1-1 and V is TRBV5-1, with D perhaps TRBD1 (5 bases). The germline gives CDR1 SGHRS, CDR2 YFSETQ. This CDR3 spans 12 amino acids. Trimming stripped 4 bases from V and 3 bases from J, with 7 bases between. The CDR3 nucleotides read TGCGCCAGCAGCCCGGGGGACACTGAAGCTTTCTTT. This gives the protein CASSPGDTEAFF.

This clone appeared once. The chain joins TRBV29-1 to TRBJ1-1, with 7 bases fitting TRBD1. Looked up from germline, CDR1 is SQVTM and CDR2 is ANQGSEA. The V and J ends lost 5 bases and 4 bases, in that order; junction bases with no gene match: 7. The CDR3 length is 13 residues. The chain's CDR3 is CSVKTGSGTEAFF. As DNA, the CDR3 is TGCAGCGTTAAGACAGGGTCCGGCACTGAAGCTTTCTTT.

This chain connects TRBV3-1 (or the pseudogene TRBV3-2) to TRBJ1-2, with D perhaps matching TRBD1 (6 bases). CDR1 is LGHDT and CDR2 is YNNKEL in the germline V gene (reference sequence). V shed 3 bases and J shed 6 bases, with 11 bases lying between them. The CDR3 consists of 13 residues. The CDR3 here is CASSHNRVDGYTF. Written as DNA, the CDR3 is TGTGCCAGCAGCCATAACAGGGTAGATGGCTACACCTTC.

The J gene is TRBJ1-5, the V gene TRBV7-2, with a possible D match to TRBD1 (6 bases). Germline V CDR1 and CDR2: SGHTA, FQGNSA. This CDR3 spans 14 amino acids. V lost 2 bases and J 7 bases, leaving 12 bases between the germline ends. The CDR3 reads CASSLNRVRQPQHF. CDR3 coding DNA: TGTGCCAGCAGCTTAAACAGGGTACGGCAGCCCCAGCATTTT.